The entry that follows covers one T cell receptor beta chain sequence. This CDR3 has 17 residues. The J segment lost 0 bases and the V segment lost 8 bases, leaving 10 bases of the junction unmatched. Looked up from germline, CDR1 is SGHAT and CDR2 is FQNNGV. Data came from immunoSEQ multiplex PCR; TCRdb stores just in-frame clones and leaves some out. The table lists about 43,000 clones, 87% of them singletons. These data originate in a study of blood T cell repertoires in COVID-19. Across the study: Sources were T cells, B-cell-depleted T cells, or PBMCs; the material itself was cDNA or gDNA.

This receptor was obtained from a woman older than 75 with active COVID-19. The rearrangement joins TRBV11-2 to TRBJ2-6; 7 nucleotides match TRBD2. The specimen sequenced was peripheral blood. In nucleotides, the CDR3 is TGTGCCAGCCAGAGATGGGGGGGGTACTCTGGGGCCAACGTCCTGACTTTC. It yields the protein CASQRWGGYSGANVLTF.